These T cell receptor beta chains were read from a single sample in a study of blood T cell repertoires in COVID-19. Profiled with immunoSEQ multiplex PCR; TCRdb holds only in-frame clones, not every one. The table shows roughly 40,000 clones, with 60% to 85% occurring only once. Material for sequencing was peripheral blood. All receptors derive from a man between 70 and 80 years old with acute or convalescent COVID-19. The CDR3 runs from the conserved cysteine through the conserved F or W. A D gene is named only where the DNA matches it firmly. Where a row states a size, it is once, few, many or the class of an expanded clone; other rows omit it.

TRBV12-3/TRBV12-4	TRBJ2-1	NA	NA	CASRTTRFHEQFF	TGTGCCAGCAGGACAACCAGGTTCCATGAGCAGTTCTTC
TRBV10-2	TRBJ2-1	NA	NA	CASSESFSEQFF	TGCGCCAGCAGTGAGTCGTTTAGTGAGCAGTTCTTC
TRBV11-3	TRBJ2-1	NA	NA	CASQVGGGEQFF	TGTGCCAGCCAAGTGGGCGGGGGCGAGCAGTTCTTC
TRBV7-3	TRBJ2-3	NA	NA	CASSQSDTQYF	TGTGCCAGCAGCCAATCAGATACGCAGTATTTT
TRBV4-1	TRBJ2-1	NA	NA	CASSQDQQPYNEQFF	TGCGCCAGCAGCCAAGATCAACAGCCCTACAATGAGCAGTTCTTC
TRBV19	TRBJ1-4	NA	TRBD1	CASARWDSLNEKLFF	TGTGCCAGTGCCCGGTGGGACAGCCTTAATGAAAAACTGTTTTTT
TRBV11-2	TRBJ1-4	NA	NA	CASRWTDSNEKLFF	TGTGCCAGCAGGTGGACAGATTCGAATGAAAAACTGTTTTTT
TRBV18	TRBJ1-4	once	TRBD1	CASSRYGTGPATNEKLFF	TGTGCCAGCTCACGGTATGGGACAGGCCCCGCAACTAATGAAAAACTGTTTTTT
TRBV13	TRBJ2-7	NA	TRBD1	CASSLYLAGTGVDEQYF	TGTGCCAGCAGCTTATACTTAGCCGGGACAGGGGTCGACGAGCAGTACTTC
TRBV15	TRBJ1-4	NA	TRBD1	CATSRRQGAATNEKLFF	TGTGCCACCAGCAGACGACAGGGGGCTGCGACTAATGAAAAACTGTTTTTT
TRBV10-3	TRBJ2-3	NA	TRBD2	CAISEGTSGDTQYF	TGTGCCATCAGTGAGGGTACTAGCGGAGATACGCAGTATTTT
TRBV7-9	TRBJ1-4	NA	NA	CASRDRGEKLFF	TGTGCCAGCAGGGATAGGGGGGAAAAACTGTTTTTT
TRBV28	TRBJ2-7	few	TRBD2	CASRGLAGPPYEQYF	TGTGCCAGCAGGGGACTAGCGGGACCTCCCTACGAGCAGTACTTC
TRBV23-1	TRBJ2-7	NA	NA	CASSHTDRPREYEQYF	TGCGCCAGCAGTCACACGGACCGACCTCGGGAATACGAGCAGTACTTC
TRBV27	TRBJ2-3	NA	NA	CASPLTACTDTQYF	TGTGCCAGCCCCCTGACAGCCTGCACAGATACGCAGTATTTT
TRBV3-1/TRBV3-2	TRBJ1-2	NA	NA	CASSQGHRTVYGYTF	TGTGCCAGCAGCCAAGGGCATCGGACAGTCTATGGCTACACCTTC
TRBV5-1	TRBJ2-1	NA	NA	CASSLADLALEQFF	TGCGCCAGCAGCTTGGCCGATCTAGCGCTTGAGCAGTTCTTC
TRBV7-3	TRBJ2-1	NA	TRBD2	CASSLAGGDYPYNEQFF	TGTGCCAGCAGTTTAGCAGGAGGGGACTACCCTTACAATGAGCAGTTCTTC
TRBV28	TRBJ2-4	NA	NA	CASSLPYQTLAKNIQYF	TGTGCCAGCAGTCTGCCCTACCAGACTTTAGCCAAAAACATTCAGTACTTC
TRBV24-1	TRBJ2-5	NA	TRBD1	CATSVVPGQGAQETQYF	TGTGCCACCAGTGTCGTACCGGGACAGGGAGCCCAAGAGACCCAGTACTTC
TRBV29-1	TRBJ2-7	NA	TRBD2	CSVLRGGGSYEQYF	TGCAGCGTCCTCCGGGGGGGAGGGTCCTACGAGCAGTACTTC
TRBV19	TRBJ2-1	NA	NA	CASSISAVYNNEQFF	TGTGCCAGTAGTATTAGTGCGGTCTATAACAATGAGCAGTTCTTC
TRBV6-5	TRBJ2-3	NA	TRBD2	CASRTTSGRPDTQYF	TGTGCCAGCAGGACGACTAGCGGGAGACCAGATACGCAGTATTTT
TRBV28	TRBJ2-5	NA	TRBD2	CASSFRDYLWAQYF	TGTGCCAGCAGTTTCCGGGACTACCTCTGGGCCCAGTACTTC
TRBV19	TRBJ2-6	NA	NA	CASSVPDSGANVLTF	TGTGCCAGTAGTGTTCCAGACAGTGGTGCCAACGTCCTGACTTTC
TRBV7-8	TRBJ1-3	NA	NA	CASSLVLGGGNTIYF	TGTGCCAGCAGCTTAGTCCTGGGAGGTGGAAACACCATATATTTT
TRBV28	TRBJ2-7	large	NA	CASSLLAESYEQYF	TGTGCCAGCAGTTTACTTGCGGAATCCTACGAGCAGTACTTC
TRBV19	TRBJ2-2	NA	NA	CASSILGGELFF	TGTGCCAGTAGTATCCTCGGCGGGGAGCTGTTTTTT
TRBV2	TRBJ1-3	few	NA	CASRREADTIYF	TGTGCCAGTCGCAGGGAGGCTGACACCATATATTTT
TRBV28	TRBJ2-1	NA	TRBD2	CASSLMLGSGRINEQFF	TGTGCCAGCAGTTTGATGTTGGGTAGCGGGAGGATCAATGAGCAGTTCTTC
TRBV5-4	TRBJ2-7	many	TRBD1	CASSGPGTGSYEQYF	TGTGCCAGCAGCGGTCCCGGGACAGGCTCCTACGAGCAGTACTTC
TRBV28	TRBJ1-2	NA	NA	CASSPTWGYTF	TGTGCCAGCAGTCCTACCTGGGGCTACACCTTC
TRBV9	TRBJ2-5	NA	TRBD2	CASSVAGGSVGETQYF	TGTGCCAGCAGCGTAGCGGGCGGGAGTGTTGGAGAGACCCAGTACTTC
TRBV5-8	TRBJ1-3	NA	NA	CASSPGGTIYF	TGTGCCAGCAGCCCGGGGGGCACCATATATTTT
TRBV2	TRBJ2-7	NA	NA	CASSESPTGTYEQYF	TGTGCCAGCAGTGAGAGTCCCACCGGTACCTACGAGCAGTACTTC
TRBV7-3	TRBJ1-4	NA	NA	CASSSRPGEKLFF	TGTGCCAGCAGTAGCAGGCCGGGGGAAAAACTGTTTTTT
TRBV7-9	TRBJ2-3	NA	TRBD2	CASSLGLAGGFTTDTQYF	TGTGCCAGCAGCCTTGGACTAGCGGGAGGTTTCACCACAGATACGCAGTATTTT
TRBV6-5	TRBJ1-2	NA	NA	CASSSLTLEANYGYTF	TGTGCCAGCAGTTCTCTTACCCTTGAGGCTAACTATGGCTACACCTTC
TRBV7-9	TRBJ2-7	NA	TRBD2	CASSSVAGGPHEQYF	TGTGCCAGCAGCTCCGTAGCGGGAGGGCCCCACGAGCAGTACTTC
TRBV6-2/TRBV6-3	TRBJ2-7	NA	TRBD2	CASSYSGLAGTIYEQYF	TGTGCCAGCAGTTACTCGGGTCTAGCGGGAACCATCTACGAGCAGTACTTC
TRBV4-1	TRBJ1-4	NA	NA	CASSRHLGNPRGTNEKLFF	TGCGCCAGCAGCCGACATTTGGGGAACCCTCGGGGGACTAATGAAAAACTGTTTTTT
TRBV11-1	TRBJ2-7	NA	NA	CASSPNRAEQYF	TGTGCCAGCAGCCCCAACCGAGCCGAGCAGTACTTC
TRBV9	TRBJ1-5	NA	NA	CASSPGGVYSNQPQHF	TGTGCCAGCAGCCCCGGGGGGGTTTATAGCAATCAGCCCCAGCATTTT
TRBV5-8	TRBJ1-1	NA	NA	CASKSRHGGMNTEAFF	TGTGCCAGCAAATCTCGCCATGGGGGGATGAACACTGAAGCTTTCTTT
TRBV5-1	TRBJ2-2	NA	NA	CASSPGGLDTGELFF	TGCGCCAGCAGCCCGGGGGGCCTCGACACCGGGGAGCTGTTTTTT
TRBV5-1	TRBJ2-7	once	TRBD2	CASSQPGLAGGYSYEQYF	TGCGCCAGCAGCCAGCCAGGACTAGCGGGAGGGTACTCCTACGAGCAGTACTTC
TRBV6-4	TRBJ2-1	few	TRBD2	CASSTEGLADSSYNEQFF	TGTGCCAGCAGCACGGAGGGACTAGCGGACAGCTCCTACAATGAGCAGTTCTTC
TRBV3-1/TRBV3-2	TRBJ1-1	NA	NA	CASSQESRTEAFF	TGTGCCAGCAGCCAAGAGTCGCGAACTGAAGCTTTCTTT
TRBV7-2	TRBJ2-3	NA	NA	CASSSRVADTQYF	TGTGCCAGCAGCAGCAGGGTGGCAGATACGCAGTATTTT
TRBV19	TRBJ2-2	NA	NA	CASKDGGNGELFF	TGTGCCAGTAAGGACGGGGGAAACGGGGAGCTGTTTTTT
TRBV6-2/TRBV6-3	TRBJ2-5	NA	NA	CASSSLNQETQYF	TGTGCCAGCAGTTCCCTTAACCAAGAGACCCAGTACTTC
TRBV18	TRBJ1-2	NA	NA	CASPLSEGAGYTF	TGTGCCAGCCCACTTTCCGAAGGGGCTGGCTACACCTTC
TRBV7-6	TRBJ1-1	NA	NA	CASRQGRDTEAFF	TGTGCCAGCAGACAGGGCAGGGACACTGAAGCTTTCTTT
TRBV14	TRBJ2-7	few	TRBD2	CASSHPPGGATTYEQYF	TGTGCCAGCAGCCACCCCCCGGGGGGGGCCACTACCTACGAGCAGTACTTC
TRBV10-1	TRBJ2-3	NA	NA	CASSVGEKDTQYF	TGCGCCAGCAGTGTGGGAGAGAAAGATACGCAGTATTTT
TRBV28	TRBJ2-1	NA	TRBD2	CASSGLGSPLYNEQFF	TGTGCCAGCAGCGGACTAGGATCTCCTTTATACAATGAGCAGTTCTTC
TRBV19	TRBJ2-1	NA	NA	CASSRQESEQFF	TGTGCCAGTAGTAGGCAGGAAAGTGAGCAGTTCTTC